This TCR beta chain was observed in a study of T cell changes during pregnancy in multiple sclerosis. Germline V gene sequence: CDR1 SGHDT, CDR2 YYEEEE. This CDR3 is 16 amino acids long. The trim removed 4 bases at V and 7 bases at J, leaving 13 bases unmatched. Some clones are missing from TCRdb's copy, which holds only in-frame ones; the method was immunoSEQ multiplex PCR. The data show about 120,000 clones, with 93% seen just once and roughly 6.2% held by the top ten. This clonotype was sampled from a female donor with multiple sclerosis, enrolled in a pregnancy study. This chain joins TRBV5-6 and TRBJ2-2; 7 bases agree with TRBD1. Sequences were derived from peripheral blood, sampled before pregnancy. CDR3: CASSTMGQRVDGELFF. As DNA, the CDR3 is TGTGCCAGCAGCACTATGGGACAGAGAGTTGACGGGGAGCTGTTTTTT. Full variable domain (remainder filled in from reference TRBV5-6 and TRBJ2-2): DAGVTQSPTHLIKTRGQQVTLRCSPKSGHDTVSWYQQALGQGPQFIFQYYEEEERQRGNFPDRFSGHQFPNYSSELNVNALLLGDSALYLCASSTMGQRVDGELFFGEGSRLTVL.